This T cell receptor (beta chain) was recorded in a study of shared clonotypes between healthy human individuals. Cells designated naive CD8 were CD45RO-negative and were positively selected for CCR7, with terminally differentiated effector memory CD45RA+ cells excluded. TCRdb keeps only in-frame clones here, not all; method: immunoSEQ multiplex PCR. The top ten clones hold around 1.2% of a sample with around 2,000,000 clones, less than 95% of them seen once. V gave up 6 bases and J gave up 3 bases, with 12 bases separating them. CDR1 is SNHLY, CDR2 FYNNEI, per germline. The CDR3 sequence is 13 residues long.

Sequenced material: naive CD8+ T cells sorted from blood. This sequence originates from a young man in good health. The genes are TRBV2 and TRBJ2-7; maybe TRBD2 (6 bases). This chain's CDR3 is CASRGPGVYEQYF. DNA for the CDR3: TGTGCCAGCAGGGGTCCGGGAGTCTACGAGCAGTACTTC.